The 29 T cell receptor beta chains below were found in one sample sequenced in a study of CD8 T cells in Susac syndrome. Roughly 0.5 to 1 ug RNA was reverse transcribed with random hexamers. Each CDR3 protein gets one entry after TCRdb re-called the immunoSEQ multiplex PCR reads with MiXCR. The sample carries 150,000 or so distinct CDR3 sequences, over 90% recorded once. Sequencing was carried out using CD4+ T cells from PBMCs. The receptors here all came from a human donor with Susac syndrome.

V gene TRBV2 combines with J gene TRBJ2-1, with 15 bases lining up with TRBD2. The CDR3 extends over 19 amino acids. The germline V gene has CDR1 SNHLY and CDR2 FYNNEI. V lost 6 bases to trimming and J lost 0 bases; unmatched junction nucleotides: 9. This chain's CDR3 is CASRGPGLAGGLSYNEQFF. As DNA, the CDR3 is TGTGCCAGCAGGGGCCCGGGACTAGCGGGAGGACTCTCCTACAATGAGCAGTTCTTC. The complete variable domain, with remaining parts taken from reference TRBV2 and TRBJ2-1, reads EPEVTQTPSHQVTQMGQEVILRCVPISNHLYFYWYRQILGQKVEFLVSFYNNEISEKSEIFDDQFSVERPDGSNFTLKIRSTKLEDSAMYFCASRGPGLAGGLSYNEQFFGPGTRLTVL.

This sequence joins TRBV5-1 and TRBJ2-2; TRBD1 matches at 7 bases. The V segment lost 5 bases and the J segment 6 bases; nucleotides outside the gene matches: 4. Looked up from germline, CDR1 is SGHRS and CDR2 is YFSETQ. The CDR3 runs 13 residues. This CDR3 is CASRNRGAGELFF. The CDR3 bases are TGCGCCAGCAGAAACAGGGGCGCCGGGGAGCTGTTTTTT.

The chain carries TRBV11-2 and TRBJ1-4, with D possibly matching TRBD1 (6 bases). The CDR3 loop spans 15 amino acids. Trimming took 5 bases from V and 11 from J, leaving 21 bases between them. Germline V gene lookup returns CDR1 SGHAT and CDR2 FQNNGV. The CDR3 protein is CASSKTGTPEDKLFF. The CDR3 nucleotides read TGTGCCAGCAGCAAAACCGGGACACCTGAGGATAAACTGTTTTTT.

This rearrangement joins TRBV3-1 to TRBJ2-7; D is perhaps TRBD1 or TRBD2 (5 bases each). The V and J ends lost 3 bases and 9 bases respectively, with 15 bases between them. From germline, CDR1 is LGHDT and CDR2 YNNKEL (reference sequence). The CDR3 spans 13 residues. The chain's CDR3 is CASSHGDGYGQYF. The CDR3 DNA reads as TGTGCCAGCAGCCATGGGGACGGGTATGGGCAGTACTTC.

V and J are TRBV29-1 and TRBJ1-2, with unresolved D. Germline assignment: CDR1 SQVTM and CDR2 ANQGSEA. V gave up 3 bases and J gave up 0 bases, with 14 bases separating them. This CDR3 has 15 amino acids. CDR3 residues: CSVDQVAVANYGYTF. The CDR3 DNA reads as TGCAGCGTTGATCAGGTGGCAGTCGCTAACTATGGCTACACCTTC.

This rearrangement joins TRBV5-6 to TRBJ2-3; D not certain. The CDR3 spans 14 residues. Looked up from germline, CDR1 is SGHDT and CDR2 is YYEEEE. With 0 bases removed from V and 9 bases from J, the gap between germline ends came to 14 bases. The CDR3 DNA reads TGTGCCAGCAGCTTGGCCCCACTGGCCCCCACGCAGTATTTT. As protein: CASSLAPLAPTQYF.

The rearrangement uses TRBV9 and TRBJ2-1; D unclear. V shed 0 bases and J shed 0 bases, with 7 bases lying between them. The CDR3 spans 15 residues. Germline assignment: CDR1 SGDLS and CDR2 YYNGEE. The CDR3 DNA reads as TGTGCCAGCAGCGTAGGGGTGAGCTCCTACAATGAGCAGTTCTTC. Its protein product is CASSVGVSSYNEQFF.

The CDR3 protein is CASSPPRARQRETQYF. The CDR3 DNA follows: TGTGCCAGCTCACCACCACGCGCTCGACAGAGAGAGACCCAGTACTTC. The J gene is TRBJ2-5, the V gene TRBV18; possible D gene TRBD1, 5 bases. V lost 0 bases, J lost 4 bases, and 15 bases lay in between. Germline V gene lookup returns CDR1 KGHSH and CDR2 LQKENI. This CDR3 has 16 amino acids. Supplemented by reference TRBV18 and TRBJ2-5, the full variable domain reads NAGVMQNPRHLVRRRGQEARLRCSPMKGHSHVYWYRQLPEEGLKFMVYLQKENIIDESGMPKERFSAEFPKEGPSILRIQQVVRGDSAAYFCASSPPRARQRETQYFGPGTRLLVL.

This chain joins TRBV28 and TRBJ1-1, with D tentatively TRBD1 (6 bases). V shed 5 bases and J shed 2 bases, with 9 bases lying between them. There are 13 residues in the CDR3. Germline loops: CDR1 MDHEN, CDR2 SYDVKM. CDR3 residues: CASSMDRNTEAFF. The CDR3, as DNA: TGTGCCAGCAGTATGGACAGAAACACTGAAGCTTTCTTT. The complete variable domain, with remaining parts taken from reference TRBV28 and TRBJ1-1, reads DVKVTQSSRYLVKRTGEKVFLECVQDMDHENMFWYRQDPGLGLRLIYFSYDVKMKEKGDIPEGYSVSREKKERFSLILESASTNQTSMYLCASSMDRNTEAFFGQGTRLTVV.

The chain joins TRBV9 to TRBJ2-5, with D perhaps assigned TRBD1 or TRBD2 (5 bases each). Germline lookup yields CDR1 SGDLS and CDR2 YYNGEE. V was shortened by 4 bases and J by 4 bases, with 17 bases between the two germline ends. This CDR3 region has 15 residues. The CDR3 sequence is CASSSPGPSRETQYF. CDR3 sequence (DNA): TGTGCCAGCAGCTCTCCGGGACCTTCGCGAGAGACCCAGTACTTC.

J is TRBJ1-1 and V is TRBV28; D gene unclear. Germline V gives CDR1 MDHEN, CDR2 SYDVKM. V lost 6 bases to trimming and J lost 0 bases, with 8 bases between them. The CDR3 is 13 residues long. The CDR3 here is CASRVVMNTEAFF. The CDR3 coding sequence is TGTGCCAGCAGGGTAGTTATGAACACTGAAGCTTTCTTT. Complete variable domain (other parts from reference TRBV28 and TRBJ1-1): DVKVTQSSRYLVKRTGEKVFLECVQDMDHENMFWYRQDPGLGLRLIYFSYDVKMKEKGDIPEGYSVSREKKERFSLILESASTNQTSMYLCASRVVMNTEAFFGQGTRLTVV.

V usage is TRBV7-9 and J usage is TRBJ1-6; D not certain. The V gene's germline CDR1 is SEHNR and CDR2 FQNEAQ (reference sequence). The CDR3 totals 14 residues. The germline V and J ends were trimmed by 5 bases and 0 bases, with 5 bases remaining between them. CDR3 bases: TGTGCCAGCAGCGCGAGCTCCTATAATTCACCCCTCCACTTT. It codes for CASSASSYNSPLHF.

V and J are TRBV12-3 or TRBV12-4 and TRBJ1-5, with TRBD1 matching 9 bases. This CDR3 contains 16 residues. Germline trimming cut 3 bases from V and 6 bases from J; bases unmatched to any gene: 9. CDR3 DNA: TGTGCCAGCAGTTTTGGACAGGGGATAGTCTCTCAGCCCCAGCATTTT. Protein: CASSFGQGIVSQPQHF.

The V gene is TRBV7-9, the J gene TRBJ2-7; 7 positions match TRBD1. V shed 8 bases and J 3 bases; nucleotides not matched to a gene: 13. Per germline, CDR1 SEHNR and CDR2 FQNEAQ (reference sequence). The length of the CDR3 is 15 residues. The CDR3 DNA reads TGTGCCAGCGCCCTCTATGCGACAGGGAACTACGAGCAGTACTTC. Amino acid sequence: CASALYATGNYEQYF.

The chain uses TRBV30 and TRBJ2-6; D remains ambiguous. V lost 6 bases and J lost 0, with 9 bases in between. Germline lookup yields CDR1 GTSNPN and CDR2 SVGIG (reference sequence). This CDR3 is 14 amino acids long. The CDR3: CACNLDSGANVLTF. The CDR3 region has the DNA TGTGCCTGCAACCTAGACTCTGGGGCCAACGTCCTGACTTTC. The entire variable domain, with the rest obtained from reference TRBV30 and TRBJ2-6, is as follows: SQTIHQWPATLVQPVGSPLSLECTVEGTSNPNLYWYRQAAGRGLQLLFYSVGIGQISSEVPQNLSASRPQDRQFILSSKKLLLSDSGFYLCACNLDSGANVLTFGAGSRLTVL.

The chain is built from TRBV27 and TRBJ2-1; 7 bases line up with TRBD2. V trimming: 5 bases; J trimming: 4 bases; junction bases outside the gene matches: 11. This CDR3 spans 16 amino acids. Germline assignment: CDR1 MNHEY and CDR2 SMNVEV (reference sequence). Here the CDR3 DNA reads TGTGCCAGCAGTCCCGGACTAGATTTTCCTTACAATGAGCAGTTCTTC. Its protein is CASSPGLDFPYNEQFF.

J is TRBJ1-2 and V is TRBV30; D call uncertain. Germline V gene sequence: CDR1 GTSNPN, CDR2 SVGIG (reference sequence). V was pared by 0 bases and J by 4 bases, with 6 bases between. The CDR3 totals 12 residues. CDR3 DNA: TGTGCCTGGAGTGTACCACCCTATGGCTACACCTTC. Translating gives CAWSVPPYGYTF.

The genes are TRBV20-1 and TRBJ2-1; a weak D match, TRBD2 (5 bases). The CDR3 consists of 12 residues. V lost 4 bases, J lost 6 bases, and 10 bases lay in between. CDR1 and CDR2 from the germline V gene are DFQATT and SNEGSKA (reference sequence). The CDR3 here is CSATEGSNEQFF. The CDR3 DNA sequence: TGCAGTGCTACAGAGGGTTCCAATGAGCAGTTCTTC.

The CDR3 DNA sequence: TGTGCCAGCTTAACAGGGCCCGCGAACACCGGGGAGCTGTTTTTT. Amino acids: CASLTGPANTGELFF. The J gene is TRBJ2-2, the V gene TRBV6-2 or TRBV6-3; perhaps TRBD1 as D (6 bases). The CDR3 runs to 15 residues. CDR1 and CDR2 from the germline V gene are MNHEY and SVGEGT. The V and J ends lost 8 bases and 0 bases respectively, with 13 bases between them.

CDR3 nucleotide sequence: TGCAGTGCTAGGTCGAGCGGGGGGCTCCCTGATACGCAGTATTTT. Translating it yields CSARSSGGLPDTQYF. V usage is TRBV20-1 and J usage is TRBJ2-3; 9 positions match TRBD2. This CDR3 contains 15 residues. With V trimmed by 3 bases and J by 6 bases, 10 bases remained unmatched. Germline V lookup: CDR1 DFQATT, CDR2 SNEGSKA (reference sequence).

The rearrangement uses TRBV30 and TRBJ2-1; no firm D call. Germline CDR1 and CDR2: GTSNPN and SVGIG (reference sequence). This CDR3 spans 12 amino acids. V lost 2 bases, J lost 10 bases, and 12 bases lay in between. CDR3 DNA: TGTGCCTGGAGTCCCAAGGGTCCCGAGCAGTTCTTC. Translated: CAWSPKGPEQFF.

V and J are TRBV20-1 and TRBJ1-6, with 10 bases lining up with TRBD1. Trimming at V came to 6 bases and at J to 9 bases, leaving 8 bases not matched to a gene. The CDR3 covers 14 residues. The germline CDR1 and CDR2 sequences are DFQATT and SNEGSKA (reference sequence). The CDR3 sequence: CSAQRQGASSPLHF. CDR3 nucleotides: TGCAGTGCCCAGAGACAGGGGGCGAGTTCACCCCTCCACTTT.

This clonotype was picked up one time. The chain has TRBV21-1 and TRBJ2-4; TRBD1 reflects the table's D call only, with no check against the DNA. TRBV21-1 counts as a pseudogene. This CDR3 is 19 amino acids long. CDR3 DNA: TGTGCCAGCACCAAAATGGCCCGAGTGGGACAGCTAGCCAAAAACATTCAGTACTTC. Protein: CASTKMARVGQLAKNIQYF.

The rearrangement links TRBV20-1 to TRBJ2-3; 9 bases are shared with TRBD2. Germline CDR1 reads DFQATT; CDR2 reads SNEGSKA (reference sequence). V lost 6 bases, J lost 1 base, and 8 bases stayed unmatched. The CDR3 sequence is 15 residues long. The CDR3 nucleotides are TGCAGTGCCGCAATTAGCGGGAGCCGCACAGATACGCAGTATTTT. Translation: CSAAISGSRTDTQYF.

The genes are TRBV4-3 and TRBJ2-1; tentative D call: TRBD1 (5 bases). Germline-derived CDR1 and CDR2 are LGHNA and YSLEER. The CDR3 totals 14 residues. The germline V and J ends were trimmed by 0 bases and 8 bases, with 11 bases remaining between them. CDR3 nucleotide sequence: TGCGCCAGCAGCCAAGACAGGGCTAGGGATGAGCAGTTCTTC. It encodes CASSQDRARDEQFF.

The chain couples TRBV30 to TRBJ2-7; 9 nucleotides match TRBD1. The junction had 6 bases not matched to a gene; V was cut back by 0 bases and J by 6 bases. CDR3 length: 14 amino acids. CDR1 and CDR2 from the germline V gene are GTSNPN and SVGIG (reference sequence). This chain's CDR3 is CAWSVRTGVSEQYF. In DNA, the CDR3 is TGTGCCTGGAGTGTCCGGACAGGGGTTTCCGAGCAGTACTTC.

The chain couples TRBV7-9 to TRBJ2-5; D might be TRBD1 (6 bases). V was pared by 5 bases and J by 4 bases, with 14 bases between. The germline gives CDR1 SEHNR, CDR2 FQNEAQ (reference sequence). The CDR3 length is 14 residues. CDR3 DNA sequence: TGTGCCAGCAGCCCCCGACAGGCGGGAGAGACCCAGTACTTC. As protein: CASSPRQAGETQYF.

The CDR3 loop is CASRRTVGDTQYF. CDR3 DNA sequence: TGTGCCAGCAGGAGAACCGTCGGGGATACGCAGTATTTT. V usage is TRBV14 and J usage is TRBJ2-3; no firm D call. Per germline, CDR1 SGHDN and CDR2 FVKESK. V lost 6 bases to trimming and J lost 6 bases, with 13 bases between them. The CDR3 loop spans 13 amino acids. Looking up the rest from reference TRBV14 and TRBJ2-3 gives the full variable domain: EAGVTQFPSHSVIEKGQTVTLRCDPISGHDNLYWYRRVMGKEIKFLLHFVKESKQDESGMPNNRFLAERTGGTYSTLKVQPAELEDSGVYFCASRRTVGDTQYFGPGTRLTVL.

The CDR3 DNA is TGTGCCAGCAGCTCGAACCCCAGTGACATTCAGTACTTC. Translating it yields CASSSNPSDIQYF. The chain uses TRBV5-4 and TRBJ2-4; D ambiguous. V shed 3 bases and J shed 8 bases, with 12 bases lying between them. Germline assignment: CDR1 SGHNT and CDR2 YYREEE (reference sequence). The CDR3 sequence is 13 residues long.